The following is a T cell receptor (beta chain) sequence with its context. Its target is unknown. Blood draws occurred at baseline, cycle 4 day 1, and cycle 7 day 1. The data belong to a study of OX40 agonist ivuxolimab in advanced cancers. Measured with immunoSEQ multiplex PCR; TCRdb has only the in-frame clones, and not every one. The sample contains over 50,000 clones, about 88% of which appear only once. Study-level results: Expanded clones were, on average, more numerous in CD8+ T cells than in CD4+. Low normalized T-cell clonal expansion also characterized some of the nonresponders.

The sequences come from CD4+ or CD8+ T cells sorted from blood, collected in a trial of the OX40 agonist ivuxolimab. This TCR was recovered from an adult with an advanced solid tumor such as melanoma, head and neck, liver or kidney cancer.

In DNA form, the CDR3 reads TGTGCCAGTGGGAAGGCAGGGAATCAGCCCCAGCATTTT. Amino acid sequence: CASGKAGNQPQHF. This rearrangement joins TRBV9 to TRBJ1-5; possible D gene TRBD1, 5 bases. The CDR3 loop spans 13 amino acids. CDR1 SGDLS and CDR2 YYNGEE come from the germline V gene. The V gene lost 8 bases and the J gene lost 4 bases, with 13 bases spanning the gap.